This T cell receptor (delta chain) was retrieved from a study of gamma delta lymphoproliferative disorders and STAT genes. Germline-derived CDR1 and CDR2 are GEAIGNYY and EKD. The CDR3 has 14 residues. Comment on this clone: TCRdb lists the protein of a much larger clone for this DNA, which differs at residue 3, so this is likely a read error; the protein given here is translated from the DNA itself.

TCRdb re-called the multiplex PCR reads through CATT. Of a few thousand delta-chain clones listed, 1% are singletons. Sequencing used genomic DNA taken from PBMCs of patients and controls. The clonotype was recovered from a human donor in good health. The gene calls are TRDV2 and TRDJ1; 10 bases are shared with TRDD3. Input material: blood. The CDR3 DNA reads as TGTGCCAGTGACTTACTGGGGGATCTTCATAAACTCATCTTT. Protein product: CASDLLGDLHKLIF.